This TCR beta chain was recorded in a study of cytomegalovirus exposure and HLA in healthy donors. Study findings and constraints: The investigators catalogued 150 to 200 TCR beta chains as cytomegalovirus-associated. Presence/absence analyses treated sequencing depth as roughly uniform across donors.

The PCR ran on 60 Vbeta and 13 Jbeta primers. The data were produced by immunoSEQ multiplex PCR, yet TCRdb's version contains in-frame clones alone and is incomplete. This sample's table has 220,000 or so clones. Unmatched junction bases numbered 2, after V lost 4 bases and J lost 4 bases. CDR3 length: 14 residues. Germline V lookup: CDR1 SGHNT, CDR2 YYREEE (reference sequence). Of note for this clone: Its cognate antigen is unknown.

V is TRBV5-4 and J is TRBJ2-2, with TRBD1 identical over 9 bases. This clonotype was obtained from a girl aged 2 to 9 in good health and CMV-seropositive. Sequenced input: PBMCs. Here the CDR3 DNA reads TGTGCCAGCAGCAGGGGACAGGGCACCGGGGAGCTGTTTTTT. Protein sequence: CASSRGQGTGELFF.